This is a list of T cell receptor beta chains from one sample in a study of blood T cell repertoires in COVID-19. Some clones are missing from TCRdb's copy, which holds only in-frame ones; the method was immunoSEQ multiplex PCR. This table has almost 55,000 clones, 84% appearing once. Sequenced material: peripheral blood. The receptors shown here come from a man aged 50 or older with acute or convalescent COVID-19. CDR3s include the opening cysteine and the closing phenylalanine or tryptophan. The D gene is left open where the match is weak. Part of the rows lack a size; the others show once, few, many or a class for expanded clones.

.,TRBV11-3,.,TRBJ2-2,15,TGTGCCAGCAGCCCCCTACAGGGCGGCACCGGGGAGCTGTTTTTT,CASSPLQGGTGELFF
.,TRBV5-1,.,TRBJ1-1,11,TGCGCCACCGAGCTGAACACTGAAGCTTTCTTT,CATELNTEAFF
.,TRBV28,TRBD1,TRBJ1-1,14,TGTGCCAGCTCACGGACAGGAGGGAGTTTGCCCCCTTTCTTT,CASSRTGGSLPPFF
once,TRBV5-1,.,TRBJ1-1,13,TGCGCCAGCAGCTACATGGCGAACACTGAAGCTTTCTTT,CASSYMANTEAFF
.,TRBV19,TRBD2,TRBJ2-1,18,TGTGCCAGTAGTGAGGGACTAGCGGGAGGCTACTTCTACAATGAGCAGTTCTTC,CASSEGLAGGYFYNEQFF
few,TRBV6-5,TRBD1,TRBJ1-1,13,TGTGCCAGTGAGGGGGCCGCGAACACTGAAGCTTTCTTT,CASEGAANTEAFF
.,TRBV5-4,.,TRBJ2-3,15,TGTGCCAGCAGCTTGGGATCCAGCGGCACAGATACGCAGTATTTT,CASSLGSSGTDTQYF
.,TRBV7-9,TRBD1,TRBJ1-2,12,TGTGCCAGCAGCCCGACAGGGGTTGGCTACACCTTC,CASSPTGVGYTF
.,TRBV2,TRBD1,TRBJ1-4,14,TGTGCCAGCAGCTACAGGGGGAGAGGGGAAAAACTGTTTTTT,CASSYRGRGEKLFF
.,TRBV5-8,.,TRBJ2-7,13,TGTGCCAGCCCTGCGCCACTCTCCTACGAGCAGTACTTC,CASPAPLSYEQYF
.,TRBV5-6,TRBD2,TRBJ2-5,16,TGTGCCAGCAGCTTCCGGACTAGTCCAACGCAAGAGACCCAGTACTTC,CASSFRTSPTQETQYF
.,TRBV20-1,.,TRBJ2-7,16,TGCAGTGCTAGTAGCATGGGACTGACGAGCTCCTACGAGCAGTACTTC,CSASSMGLTSSYEQYF
.,TRBV2,.,TRBJ2-3,14,TGTGCCAGCAGCTCCAGGGAAGGGGCAGATACGCAGTATTTT,CASSSREGADTQYF
.,TRBV6-5,.,TRBJ1-2,15,TGTGCCAGCAGCAACGGCAGGGTATTGCACTATGGCTACACCTTC,CASSNGRVLHYGYTF
.,TRBV2,TRBD1,TRBJ1-5,14,TGTGCCAGCACCCGGGACAGGGGGAACCAGCCCCAGCATTTT,CASTRDRGNQPQHF
.,TRBV3-1/TRBV3-2,TRBD1,TRBJ2-1,14,TGTGCCAGCAGCCCCGGGACAGGGCAGGTTGAGCAGTTCTTC,CASSPGTGQVEQFF
.,TRBV20-1,TRBD1,TRBJ2-7,16,TGCAGTGCTAGTCCTTCCCCGGGACAGGGCACGAACGAGCAGTACTTC,CSASPSPGQGTNEQYF
.,TRBV5-1,TRBD2,TRBJ2-3,14,TGCGCCAGCAGCTGGGGAGGGAGCACAGATACGCAGTATTTT,CASSWGGSTDTQYF
.,TRBV19,.,TRBJ2-7,13,TGTGCCAGTAGTCCCCGGTCTTACTACGAGCAGTACTTC,CASSPRSYYEQYF
.,TRBV9,.,TRBJ2-1,14,TGTGCCAGCAGCCCGGAGGCGTGGCGTAACGAGCAGTTCTTC,CASSPEAWRNEQFF
few,TRBV7-9,.,TRBJ2-7,12,TGTGCCAGCAGCTTTAAGTCGGACGAGCAGTACTTC,CASSFKSDEQYF
.,TRBV28,TRBD2,TRBJ2-7,14,TGTGCCAGCAGTTTACAGGCGGGAGCCTACGAGCAGTACTTC,CASSLQAGAYEQYF
.,TRBV28,.,TRBJ1-5,15,TGTGCCAGCAGTCGGAGGCTTGGGGATGTTCAGCCCCAGCATTTT,CASSRRLGDVQPQHF
.,TRBV13,.,TRBJ1-1,13,TGTGCCAGCAGCTTAGATGAGGACACTGAAGCTTTCTTT,CASSLDEDTEAFF
.,TRBV27,TRBD2,TRBJ2-1,14,TGTGCCAGCAGTTCCCCGGGACTAGCGGGGGGGGCGGTCTTC,CASSSPGLAGGAVF
.,TRBV7-2,.,TRBJ1-5,13,TGTGCCAGCAGCTTACGAGGAAATCAGCCCCAGCATTTT,CASSLRGNQPQHF
.,TRBV6-6,TRBD2,TRBJ2-3,15,TGTGCCAGCAGCCGTCTAGCGGGAGGCACAGATACGCAGTATTTT,CASSRLAGGTDTQYF
.,TRBV5-4,.,TRBJ1-2,12,TGTGCCAGCACCGGAGCTAACTATGGCTACACCTTC,CASTGANYGYTF
.,TRBV7-9,TRBD2,TRBJ2-5,18,TGTGCCAGCAGCCCAGGGACTAGCGGGTCGAATTTCCAAGAGACCCAGTACTTC,CASSPGTSGSNFQETQYF
.,TRBV9,TRBD1,TRBJ1-1,15,TGTGCCAGCAGCGTCGGGCAGGGGGTAATCGCTGAAGCTTTCTTT,CASSVGQGVIAEAFF
few,TRBV5-1,.,TRBJ2-2,12,TGCGCCAGCAGCCGGGACACCGGGGAGCTGTTTTTT,CASSRDTGELFF
.,TRBV19,.,TRBJ1-1,13,TGTGCCACCCGGGGGGCGGAGTCGGTTGAAGCTTTCTTT,CATRGAESVEAFF
.,TRBV19,TRBD2,TRBJ2-5,17,TGTGCCAGTAGTAACTTAATAGCGGGACCTGACCAAGAGACCCAGTACTTC,CASSNLIAGPDQETQYF
.,TRBV7-3,.,TRBJ2-5,13,TGTGCCAGCAGCCGAGCGTACCAAGAGACCCAGTACTTC,CASSRAYQETQYF
few,TRBV18,TRBD1,TRBJ1-4,14,TGTGCCAGCTCGACGGGACAGAATAATGAAAAACTGTTTTTT,CASSTGQNNEKLFF
.,TRBV5-1,.,TRBJ2-1,16,TGCGCCAGCAGCTTAACGGGGGTAAGCTCCTACAATGAGCAGTTCTTC,CASSLTGVSSYNEQFF
.,TRBV18,TRBD1,TRBJ1-6,14,TGTGCCAGCTCACCGGGACAGGGGGATTCACCCCTCCACTTT,CASSPGQGDSPLHF
few,TRBV30,.,TRBJ1-3,13,TGTGCCTGGAGTGATGAGGGCGAAAACACCATATATTTT,CAWSDEGENTIYF
.,TRBV4-1,.,TRBJ1-1,13,TGCGCCAGCAGGACACAGGGGAACACTGAAGCTTTCTTT,CASRTQGNTEAFF
.,TRBV11-2,TRBD2,TRBJ2-2,16,TGTGCCAGCAGCTTAGTTGGACTAGCGGGGACCGGGGAGCTGTTTTTT,CASSLVGLAGTGELFF
.,TRBV7-9,TRBD1,TRBJ2-5,16,TGTGCCAGCAGCATCCCCGGACAGGGCAGACAAGAGACCCAGTACTTC,CASSIPGQGRQETQYF
.,TRBV7-3,.,TRBJ2-6,17,TGTGCCAGCAGCTTAGGGGCCCCCGGCTCTGGGGCCAACGTCCTGACTTTC,CASSLGAPGSGANVLTF
.,TRBV15,.,TRBJ2-3,14,TGTGCCACCAGCAGAGCGGGGAGCACAGATACGCAGTATTTT,CATSRAGSTDTQYF
once,TRBV28,.,TRBJ1-5,18,TGTGCCAGCAGTTTGATAGGACAGAAACACGGGGGCAATCAGCCCCAGCATTTT,CASSLIGQKHGGNQPQHF
.,TRBV7-9,TRBD1,TRBJ2-7,15,TGTGCCAGCAGCGTCGAAGAAACAGGGGGGAACGAGCAGTACTTC,CASSVEETGGNEQYF
.,TRBV28,.,TRBJ1-2,14,TGTGCCAGCAGTTTCGGGGGGAATAACTATGGCTACACCTTC,CASSFGGNNYGYTF
.,TRBV11-2,.,TRBJ2-5,15,TGTGCCAGCAGCTTAGAGGGCGGGGGCGGAGAGACCCAGTACTTC,CASSLEGGGGETQYF
.,TRBV2,.,TRBJ1-4,13,TGTGCCAGCAGTGACAGCCTCGGGGAAAAACTGTTTTTT,CASSDSLGEKLFF
.,TRBV7-9,TRBD1,TRBJ1-3,19,TGTGCCAGCAGCTTATTCGGCAGACAAGACAGGGGGCTTGTAAACACCATATATTTT,CASSLFGRQDRGLVNTIYF
.,TRBV3-1/TRBV3-2,.,TRBJ1-5,15,TGTGCCAGCAGCCCGCGAAGCGCGGGCAATCAGCCCCAGCATTTT,CASSPRSAGNQPQHF
.,TRBV27,TRBD1,TRBJ1-4,14,TGTGCCAGCAGTAAACAGGGGGCTAATGAAAAACTGTTTTTT,CASSKQGANEKLFF
once,TRBV4-1,.,TRBJ2-5,21,TGCGCCAGCAGCCAAGCTACTTTACAAGGGGGACCCAGGAGATACAGGGAGACCCAGTACTTC,CASSQATLQGGPRRYRETQYF
.,TRBV2,TRBD2,TRBJ2-2,16,TGTGCCAGCAGTCCGCCGGGACTAGCGGGGTCTGGGGAGCTGTTTTTT,CASSPPGLAGSGELFF
.,TRBV30,.,TRBJ1-4,14,TGTGCCTGGAGTGTACCACAGGTGACCGAAAAACTGTTTTTT,CAWSVPQVTEKLFF